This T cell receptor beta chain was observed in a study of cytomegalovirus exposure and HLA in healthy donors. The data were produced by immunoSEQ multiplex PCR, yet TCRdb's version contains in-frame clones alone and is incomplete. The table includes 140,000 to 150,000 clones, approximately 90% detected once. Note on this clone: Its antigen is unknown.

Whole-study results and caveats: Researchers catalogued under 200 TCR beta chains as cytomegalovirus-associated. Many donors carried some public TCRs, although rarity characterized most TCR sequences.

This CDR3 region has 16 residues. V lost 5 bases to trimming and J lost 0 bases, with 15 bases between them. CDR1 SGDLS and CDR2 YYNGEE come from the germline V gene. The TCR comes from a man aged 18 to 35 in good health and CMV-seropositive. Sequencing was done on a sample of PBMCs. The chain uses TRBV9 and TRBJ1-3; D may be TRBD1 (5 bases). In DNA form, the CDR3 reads TGTGCCAGCAGTTCACCAGTAGGGGTCTCTGGAAACACCATATATTTT. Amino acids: CASSSPVGVSGNTIYF.